Listed below are T cell receptor beta chains from one sample, sequenced in a study of OX40 agonist ivuxolimab in advanced cancers. Profiling relied on immunoSEQ multiplex PCR, and the TCRdb table lists in-frame clones only, not all of them. This table holds some 49,000 clones, 85% found once. This sample comprised CD4+ or CD8+ T cells sorted from blood, obtained in a trial of the OX40 agonist ivuxolimab. These TCRs come from an adult with an advanced solid tumor such as melanoma, head and neck, liver or kidney cancer. Each CDR3 is given with its conserved first and last residue. Each record gives: J gene, V gene, clone size, D gene, CDR3 protein, CDR3 DNA. D genes are given only for firm matches. Expanded clones get a size class; other rows say once, few or many, or leave the size out.

J: TRBJ2-5
V: TRBV19
size: NA
D: TRBD2
CDR3: CASSFSSGGPFETQYF
DNA: TGTGCCAGTAGTTTCTCTAGCGGGGGGCCTTTTGAGACCCAGTACTTC

J: TRBJ2-7
V: TRBV27
size: NA
D: NA
CDR3: CASSLGQTYEQYF
DNA: TGTGCCAGCAGTTTAGGACAGACCTACGAGCAGTACTTC

J: TRBJ1-2
V: TRBV6-1
size: NA
D: NA
CDR3: CASTLVLGHGYTF
DNA: TGTGCCAGCACCCTGGTCCTGGGACATGGCTACACCTTC

J: TRBJ2-6
V: TRBV13
size: NA
D: TRBD1
CDR3: CASSLGQGEFSGANVLTF
DNA: TGTGCCAGCAGCTTGGGACAGGGTGAATTCTCTGGGGCCAACGTCCTGACTTTC

J: TRBJ2-3
V: TRBV19
size: NA
D: NA
CDR3: CASSMVHSTDTQYF
DNA: TGTGCCAGTAGTATGGTCCATAGCACAGATACGCAGTATTTT

J: TRBJ1-4
V: TRBV7-9
size: NA
D: NA
CDR3: CASSFGTEEKLFF
DNA: TGTGCCAGCAGCTTCGGCACGGAGGAAAAACTGTTTTTT

J: TRBJ2-1
V: TRBV6-5
size: NA
D: NA
CDR3: CASSYGDTRFNEQFF
DNA: TGTGCCAGCAGTTACGGTGACACCCGCTTTAATGAGCAGTTCTTC

J: TRBJ1-2
V: TRBV29-1
size: few
D: NA
CDR3: CSVTGYYGYTF
DNA: TGCAGCGTTACAGGGTACTATGGCTACACCTTC

J: TRBJ1-5
V: TRBV15
size: NA
D: NA
CDR3: CATSPGKGNQPQHF
DNA: TGTGCCACCAGCCCTGGGAAGGGAAATCAGCCCCAGCATTTT

J: TRBJ2-3
V: TRBV11-1
size: NA
D: NA
CDR3: CASRGVTDTQYF
DNA: TGTGCCAGCAGGGGGGTGACAGATACGCAGTATTTT

J: TRBJ2-1
V: TRBV28
size: NA
D: NA
CDR3: CASSYSGEQFF
DNA: TGTGCCAGCAGTTATTCCGGCGAGCAGTTCTTC

J: TRBJ2-1
V: TRBV9
size: NA
D: TRBD1
CDR3: CASSVGDRAYNEQFF
DNA: TGTGCCAGCAGCGTAGGCGACAGGGCCTACAATGAGCAGTTCTTC

J: TRBJ2-5
V: TRBV10-3
size: NA
D: NA
CDR3: CAISESNRGYQETQYF
DNA: TGTGCCATCAGTGAGTCGAATCGGGGGTACCAAGAGACCCAGTACTTC

J: TRBJ2-7
V: TRBV6-1
size: NA
D: NA
CDR3: CASSDPTRSSYEQYF
DNA: TGTGCCAGCAGTGATCCGACACGAAGCTCCTACGAGCAGTACTTC

J: TRBJ2-1
V: TRBV14
size: NA
D: NA
CDR3: CATSGTPSYNEQFF
DNA: TGTGCCACCTCCGGGACCCCCAGTTACAATGAGCAGTTCTTC

J: TRBJ1-1
V: TRBV4-2
size: few
D: NA
CDR3: CASSQDLGLDTEAFF
DNA: TGTGCCAGCAGCCAAGATCTGGGCCTAGACACTGAAGCTTTCTTT

J: TRBJ2-7
V: TRBV11-1
size: NA
D: NA
CDR3: CASSLEEGYEQYF
DNA: TGTGCCAGCAGCTTAGAGGAGGGTTACGAGCAGTACTTC